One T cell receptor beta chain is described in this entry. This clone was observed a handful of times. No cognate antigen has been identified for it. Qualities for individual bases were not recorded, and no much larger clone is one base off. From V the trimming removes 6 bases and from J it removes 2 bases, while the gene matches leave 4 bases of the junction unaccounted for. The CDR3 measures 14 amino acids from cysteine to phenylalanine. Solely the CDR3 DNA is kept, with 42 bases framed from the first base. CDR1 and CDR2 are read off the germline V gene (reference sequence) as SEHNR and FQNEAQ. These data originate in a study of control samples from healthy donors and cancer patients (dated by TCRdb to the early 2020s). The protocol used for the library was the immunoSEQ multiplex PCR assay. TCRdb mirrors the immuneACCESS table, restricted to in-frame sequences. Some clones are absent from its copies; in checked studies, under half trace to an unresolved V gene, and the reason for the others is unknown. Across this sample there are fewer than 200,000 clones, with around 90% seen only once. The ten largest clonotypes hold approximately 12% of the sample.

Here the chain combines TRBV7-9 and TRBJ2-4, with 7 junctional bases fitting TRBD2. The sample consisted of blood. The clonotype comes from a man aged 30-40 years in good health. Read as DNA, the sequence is TGTGCCAGCAGTGCGGGAGCCACCAAAAACATTCAGTACTTC. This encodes CASSAGATKNIQYF.